The 3 T cell receptor beta chains below all came from one sample that was sequenced in a study of T cells after somatic rescue of genetic block. The repertoire was sequenced with immunoSEQ multiplex PCR; TCRdb's copy has only in-frame clones and lacks some. Of tens of thousands of clones in the sample, approximately 96% were seen once. Material: peripheral blood mononuclear cells (PBMCs). Receptor source: a child less than two years old.

This clone was observed a single time. V and J are TRBV5-1 and TRBJ2-2, with 7 bases fitting TRBD1. Trimming cost V 4 bases and J 5 bases; bases outside gene matches: 5. Germline assignment: CDR1 SGHRS and CDR2 YFSETQ. This CDR3 has 14 amino acids. CDR3 sequence: CASSATGWTGELFF. In DNA, the CDR3 is TGCGCCAGCAGCGCGACAGGGTGGACCGGGGAGCTGTTTTTT. Drawing the rest from reference TRBV5-1 and TRBJ2-2, the complete variable domain is KAGVTQTPRYLIKTRGQQVTLSCSPISGHRSVSWYQQTPGQGLQFLFEYFSETQRNKGNFPGRFSGRQFSNSRSEMNVSTLELGDSALYLCASSATGWTGELFFGEGSRLTVL.

The chain employs TRBV7-9 and TRBJ1-3, with no clear D. There are 15 residues in the CDR3. V lost 5 bases and J lost 5, with 16 bases in between. Germline CDR1 is SEHNR and CDR2 is FQNEAQ (reference sequence). The CDR3 nucleotides read TGTGCCAGCAGCCCCGGAACCTCAATTCGAAACACCATATATTTT. Translation gives CASSPGTSIRNTIYF.

The rearrangement links TRBV6-5 to TRBJ2-7; TRBD2 agrees at 7 bases. The CDR3 has 12 residues. Germline V gene data show CDR1 as MNHEY and CDR2 as SVGAGI. V dropped 6 bases and J dropped 4; count of bases not matched to a gene: 3. In DNA form, the CDR3 reads TGTGCCAGCAGCCGTAGCGGGTACGAGCAGTACTTC. This sequence encodes CASSRSGYEQYF.